This entry lists 31 T cell receptor beta chains sequenced from one sample in a study of metastatic and nonmetastatic thyroid tumors. All patients reached thyroid surgery having received no treatment beforehand. From the PCR reads, TCRdb re-called clones with MiXCR. The data show approximately 16,000 clones, 31% seen once. Sequenced input: blood. These receptors were taken from a female donor with papillary thyroid cancer or a benign thyroid nodule (not recorded which). Some clones in this sample may be carry-over from other donors' samples.

By proportion, this clone is medium-sized. The V and J genes are TRBV19 and TRBJ2-3; D is uncertain. Germline loops: CDR1 LNHDA, CDR2 SQIVND (reference sequence). Trimming stripped 8 bases from V and 0 bases from J, with 15 bases between. The CDR3 loop spans 15 amino acids. The CDR3 DNA reads TGTGCCAGTTTCTCTAGTCCGTTCAGCACAGATACGCAGTATTTT. Amino acid sequence: CASFSSPFSTDTQYF.

This clone was recorded a few times. The J gene is TRBJ1-6, the V gene TRBV12-3 or TRBV12-4, with D hard to call. CDR3 length: 12 amino acids. Trimming left V 10 bases short and J 7 bases short, with 11 bases between. As DNA, the CDR3 is TGTGCCATCAGGTCGGGGAATTCACCCCTCCACTTT. This sequence encodes CAIRSGNSPLHF.

This rearrangement joins TRBV6-1 to TRBJ2-7, with 10 bases matching TRBD2. This CDR3 is built from 17 residues. V shed 5 bases, J shed 4 bases, and the junction held 14 bases outside the gene matches. CDR1 is MNHNS and CDR2 is SASEGT in the germline V gene. CDR3: CASSKLTGAGGQYEQYF. The CDR3 DNA sequence: TGTGCCAGCAGTAAGCTAACGGGAGCGGGAGGGCAGTACGAGCAGTACTTC.

J is TRBJ1-2 and V is TRBV20-1; possibly TRBD1 for D (6 bases). This CDR3 region has 14 residues. Deletions cut 6 bases from V and 9 bases from J, with 23 bases between. The germline V gene has CDR1 DFQATT and CDR2 SNEGSKA (reference sequence). CDR3 bases: TGCAGTGCCGTAGTGAGACAGGAAGGGATGAGCTACACCTTC. Amino acid sequence: CSAVVRQEGMSYTF.

The chain couples TRBV4-1 to TRBJ2-3, with D perhaps TRBD2 (5 bases). Looked up from germline, CDR1 is MGHRA and CDR2 is YSYEKL. Trimming took off 4 bases at V and 0 bases at J, with 11 bases between the two ends. This CDR3 region has 15 residues. CDR3 DNA sequence: TGCGCCAGCAGCCCCTTCTCGGGGAGCACAGATACGCAGTATTTT. Its translation is CASSPFSGSTDTQYF.

This clone was detected many times. The V call is TRBV5-4, the J call TRBJ1-2; 9 bases are shared with TRBD1. CDR1 is SGHNT, CDR2 YYREEE, per germline (reference sequence). Germline trimming cut 4 bases from V and 1 base from J; bases unmatched to any gene: 5. There are 15 residues in the CDR3. As DNA, the CDR3 is TGTGCCAGCAGCACGGGACAGGGAGTTAACTATGGCTACACCTTC. Its translation is CASSTGQGVNYGYTF.

This clone is deemed medium-sized. This chain uses TRBV6-1 with TRBJ1-2, with TRBD1 identical over 11 bases. The V segment lost 5 bases and the J segment 8 bases; nucleotides outside the gene matches: 10. Germline CDR1 MNHNS, CDR2 SASEGT. The length of the CDR3 is 15 residues. The CDR3 here is CASSHGQGAFGGYTF. The CDR3 bases are TGTGCCAGCAGTCACGGACAGGGGGCATTCGGGGGCTACACCTTC.

The chain joins TRBV6-1 to TRBJ1-2, with D perhaps matching TRBD1 (5 bases). Trimming cost V 5 bases and J 0 bases, with 7 bases left between them. Per the germline V gene, CDR1 is MNHNS and CDR2 is SASEGT. This CDR3 has 13 residues. The CDR3 DNA sequence: TGTGCCAGCAGTCCGGGACCTAACTATGGCTACACCTTC. As protein: CASSPGPNYGYTF.

The chain is built from TRBV6-1 and TRBJ1-5; possibly TRBD1 for D (5 bases). Germline CDR1 and CDR2: MNHNS and SASEGT. Deletions cut 8 bases from V and 4 bases from J, with 12 bases between. This CDR3 spans 13 amino acids. The chain's CDR3 is CASETESNQPQHF. The CDR3 nucleotides read TGTGCCAGCGAGACAGAATCAAATCAGCCCCAGCATTTT.

This clone was counted between two and nine times. CDR3: CASSRGQGGKKLFF. Written as DNA, the CDR3 is TGTGCCAGTTCGAGGGGGCAGGGGGGGAAAAAACTGTTTTTT. This rearrangement joins TRBV6-1 to TRBJ1-4; TRBD1 matches at 7 bases. The ends lost 9 bases at V and 9 bases at J; junction bases unmatched: 13. Germline V gene data show CDR1 as MNHNS and CDR2 as SASEGT. The CDR3 runs to 14 residues.

This clone ranks as medium-sized (0.01 to 0.1%). The chain is built from TRBV12-3 or TRBV12-4 and TRBJ2-7; 9 bases line up with TRBD1. J lost 7 bases, V lost 5 bases, and 6 bases had no gene match. The CDR3 totals 13 residues. The CDR3 is CASSKRQGEEQYF. CDR3 nucleotide sequence: TGTGCCAGCAGTAAAAGACAGGGGGAGGAGCAGTACTTC.

This clone is categorized as medium-sized. The chain combines TRBV11-1 with TRBJ2-1; D is undetermined. Germline values: CDR1 SGHAT, CDR2 FQDESV (reference sequence). V was trimmed by 3 bases and J by 3 bases, leaving 6 bases between them. The CDR3 runs to 13 residues. CDR3 in amino acids: CASSLSNYNEQFF. The CDR3 DNA is TGTGCCAGCAGCTTGTCTAACTACAATGAGCAGTTCTTC.

V gene TRBV5-1 combines with J gene TRBJ2-3, with D possibly TRBD1 on 6 matching bases. V lost 3 bases and J lost 0, with 20 bases in between. The germline CDR1 and CDR2 sequences are SGHRS and YFSETQ. This CDR3 is 18 amino acids long. This CDR3 is CASSSDLSGTTSTDTQYF. In DNA form, the CDR3 reads TGCGCCAGCAGCTCAGACCTTTCCGGGACAACTAGCACAGATACGCAGTATTTT.

This clone occurred many times. This chain links TRBV5-1 with TRBJ2-3; D is possibly TRBD1 (6 bases). The germline gives CDR1 SGHRS, CDR2 YFSETQ. The CDR3 contains 15 residues. The V end lost 3 bases, the J end lost 3 bases, and 14 bases lay between the germline ends. The CDR3 DNA sequence: TGCGCCAGCAGCTCCCCCGTAGGGGGAACAGATACGCAGTATTTT. Translation: CASSSPVGGTDTQYF.

This clone showed up just a few times. The chain links TRBV27 to TRBJ2-7, with 15 positions matching TRBD2. Losses at the gene ends were 5 bases for V and 7 bases for J; bases not matched to a gene: 6. The CDR3 consists of 15 residues. Germline V gives CDR1 MNHEY, CDR2 SMNVEV (reference sequence). In nucleotides, the CDR3 is TGTGCCAGCAGTGGCCTCGGACTAGCGGGAGGGGAGCAGTACTTC. Residues: CASSGLGLAGGEQYF.

This clone is medium-sized by share. The J gene is TRBJ1-5, the V gene TRBV11-2; the D is unclear. The CDR3 loop spans 13 amino acids. Looked up from germline, CDR1 is SGHAT and CDR2 is FQNNGV. Trimming pared 5 bases from V and 5 bases from J, leaving 10 bases between. The CDR3 DNA follows: TGTGCCAGCAGCCTAAGGAGGGATCAGCCCCAGCATTTT. Protein product: CASSLRRDQPQHF.

This chain links TRBV11-2 with TRBJ2-5, with 8 bases matching TRBD1. The CDR3 loop spans 14 amino acids. Germline V CDR1 and CDR2: SGHAT, FQNNGV. V trimming: 5 bases; J trimming: 4 bases; junction bases outside the gene matches: 6. The CDR3 loop reads CASSPGRGRETQYF. CDR3 sequence (DNA): TGTGCCAGCAGCCCTGGCAGGGGGCGAGAGACCCAGTACTTC.

This clone was detected only a few times. The chain employs TRBV28 and TRBJ1-2, with D unclear. The CDR3 has 14 residues. Germline CDR1 MDHEN, CDR2 SYDVKM. V lost 6 bases, J lost 8 bases, and 19 bases lay in between. CDR3 sequence reads: CASSQATENIGYTF. In DNA form, the CDR3 reads TGTGCCAGCAGCCAGGCTACCGAGAATATAGGCTACACCTTC.

This chain joins TRBV11-2 and TRBJ2-1; a possible D gene is TRBD2 (5 bases). Germline lookup yields CDR1 SGHAT and CDR2 FQNNGV. The CDR3 spans 14 residues. V was pared by 4 bases and J by 0 bases, with 7 bases between. The CDR3 protein is CASSSRDSYNEQFF. The CDR3 DNA reads TGTGCCAGCAGCTCACGGGACTCCTACAATGAGCAGTTCTTC.

This clone was recorded many times. The CDR3 sequence: CASSESQGGTDTQYF. The CDR3 region has the DNA TGCGCCAGCAGTGAGTCGCAGGGTGGCACAGATACGCAGTATTTT. This chain connects TRBV10-1 to TRBJ2-3, with TRBD1 as a possible D gene (5 bases). The CDR3 runs 15 residues. Looked up from germline, CDR1 is WNHNN and CDR2 is SYGVQD (reference sequence). V was cut by 0 bases and J by 1 base, with 8 bases left in between.

This clone was counted a few times. The genes are TRBV6-5 and TRBJ1-2; D remains unclear. Germline V gives CDR1 MNHEY, CDR2 SVGAGI. Deletions cut 4 bases from V and 4 bases from J, with 13 bases between. This CDR3 spans 14 amino acids. CDR3: CASSFRGVGYGYTF. In nucleotides, the CDR3 is TGTGCCAGCAGTTTTCGGGGAGTCGGCTATGGCTACACCTTC.

This clone has only one observation. The chain employs TRBV30 and TRBJ2-1; D not certain. This CDR3 is 11 amino acids long. Germline lookup yields CDR1 GTSNPN and CDR2 SVGIG (reference sequence). The germline V and J ends were trimmed by 4 bases and 3 bases, with 4 bases remaining between them. The CDR3 region is CAWTNYNEQFF. The CDR3 DNA sequence: TGTGCCTGGACCAACTACAATGAGCAGTTCTTC. Combining the CDR3 with reference TRBV30 and TRBJ2-1 gives the whole variable domain SQTIHQWPATLVQPVGSPLSLECTVEGTSNPNLYWYRQAAGRGLQLLFYSVGIGQISSEVPQNLSASRPQDRQFILSSKKLLLSDSGFYLCAWTNYNEQFFGPGTRLTVL.

This clone was recorded at least ten times. One base away lies a much larger clone, so this may be a sequencing read error. The same CDR3 is also encoded by other DNA sequences in this sample. The rearrangement uses TRBV4-1 and TRBJ1-6; D may be TRBD1 (5 bases). The CDR3 runs to 14 residues. The V gene lost 5 bases and the J gene lost 10 bases, with 15 bases spanning the gap. The germline gives CDR1 MGHRA, CDR2 YSYEKL. The CDR3: CASSGGTPGSPLHF. CDR3 sequence (DNA): TGCGCCAGCAGCGGGGGTACGCCGGGCTCACCCCTCCACTTT.

The chain combines TRBV5-1 with TRBJ2-5; D is uncertain. V dropped 0 bases and J dropped 3 bases, with 9 bases sitting between them. The CDR3 extends over 14 amino acids. CDR1 and CDR2 (germline): SGHRS, YFSETQ. CDR3 sequence reads: CASSLGAVEETQYF. The CDR3 bases are TGCGCCAGCAGCTTGGGGGCGGTAGAAGAGACCCAGTACTTC. The variable domain in full, completed from reference TRBV5-1 and TRBJ2-5, reads KAGVTQTPRYLIKTRGQQVTLSCSPISGHRSVSWYQQTPGQGLQFLFEYFSETQRNKGNFPGRFSGRQFSNSRSEMNVSTLELGDSALYLCASSLGAVEETQYFGPGTRLLVL.

Concerning this clone: One end of the junction varies from germline; a read error may be responsible. The genes are TRBV6-1 and TRBJ2-1; no firm D call. This CDR3 contains 11 residues. The germline CDR1 and CDR2 sequences are MNHNS and SASEGT. The CDR3 sequence: CVSRFGLEQFF. The CDR3 DNA sequence: TGTGTCAGCAGGTTCGGCCTTGAGCAGTTCTTC.

The chain links TRBV7-2 to TRBJ1-1; a possible D gene is TRBD1 (6 bases). Germline V gene sequence: CDR1 SGHTA, CDR2 FQGNSA. The CDR3 covers 14 residues. Trimming left V 5 bases short and J 4 bases short, with 14 bases between. The CDR3 sequence: CASSLGRGSTEAFF. CDR3 bases: TGTGCCAGCAGCCTCGGCAGGGGTAGCACTGAAGCTTTCTTT.

This clone occurred once. The chain couples TRBV5-1 to TRBJ1-1, with 8 bases identical to TRBD1. This CDR3 comprises 17 residues. The V gene end was trimmed by 3 bases and the J gene end by 0 bases; junction bases not matched to a gene: 10. Germline V gene data show CDR1 as SGHRS and CDR2 as YFSETQ. The CDR3 region is CASSWSTGAAVNTEAFF. DNA for the CDR3: TGCGCCAGCAGCTGGTCGACAGGGGCGGCGGTGAACACTGAAGCTTTCTTT.

This rearrangement joins TRBV10-3 to TRBJ2-5; D gene unclear. V shed 6 bases and J shed 2 bases, with 10 bases lying between them. The CDR3 loop spans 13 amino acids. Germline assignment: CDR1 ENHRY and CDR2 SYGVKD. CDR3: CAISDLIQETQYF. The CDR3 DNA is TGTGCCATCAGCGATTTGATTCAAGAGACCCAGTACTTC.

This clone was counted ten times or more. The same CDR3 can be traced to other DNA sequences in this sample. V usage is TRBV5-6 and J usage is TRBJ2-7, with 8 bases aligning to TRBD1. The CDR3 runs 14 residues. Germline trimming cut 3 bases from V and 4 bases from J; bases unmatched to any gene: 6. From germline, CDR1 is SGHDT and CDR2 YYEEEE. CDR3 loop: CASSSTGVVYEQYF. CDR3 sequence (DNA): TGTGCCAGCAGCTCGACAGGGGTAGTATACGAGCAGTACTTC.

This clone was found a few times. V is TRBV6-1 and J is TRBJ1-5; D uncertain. The length of the CDR3 is 12 residues. The germline gives CDR1 MNHNS, CDR2 SASEGT. V dropped 8 bases and J dropped 2 bases, with 7 bases sitting between them. As DNA, the CDR3 is TGTGCCAGCTGGACGGGCAATCAGCCCCAGCATTTT. Encoded protein: CASWTGNQPQHF.

The chain employs TRBV5-1 and TRBJ1-2; TRBD1 aligns across 9 bases. After removal of 2 bases from V and 4 bases from J, the junction contained 6 bases not matched to a gene. This CDR3 region has 15 residues. The V gene's germline CDR1 is SGHRS and CDR2 YFSETQ. The CDR3 loop is CASSFGGQGVYGYTF. In DNA, the CDR3 is TGCGCCAGCAGCTTTGGGGGACAGGGAGTCTATGGCTACACCTTC.